Following are 8 T cell receptor beta chains from one sample sequenced in a study of blood T cells in healthy people across ages. A second about 7 to 12 cycle PCR used barcoded and J-beta primers. TCRdb independently ran MiXCR on the 5' RACE reads; one entry per CDR3 protein. The table includes about 1.8 million distinct CDR3 sequences, about 50% detected once. The sample taken for sequencing was blood. These receptors came from a woman aged 35 to 49 in good health.

This clonotype was found a few times. This chain uses TRBV3-1 with TRBJ2-3; 8 nucleotides agree with TRBD2. Trimming at V came to 2 bases and at J to 6 bases, leaving 13 bases not matched to a gene. The CDR3 extends over 17 amino acids. Germline CDR1 reads LGHDT; CDR2 reads YNNKEL (reference sequence). Here the CDR3 DNA reads TGTGCCAGCAGCCAAACCTCGGGGGGGCCGATTGCTGATACGCAGTATTTT. It is translated as CASSQTSGGPIADTQYF.

V gene TRBV7-2 combines with J gene TRBJ2-5; D may be TRBD2 (5 bases). This CDR3 is 14 amino acids long. Trimming removed 1 base at V and 3 bases at J, with 9 bases between. From germline, CDR1 is SGHTA and CDR2 FQGNSA. CDR3 sequence (DNA): TGTGCCAGCAGCTTAGGCGTCGGGGAAGAGACCCAGTACTTC. It codes for CASSLGVGEETQYF.

The CDR3 bases are TGTGCCAGCAGCCCCCGGAACGCATTAGGGGAGACCCAGTACTTC. This sequence encodes CASSPRNALGETQYF. This chain links TRBV11-2 with TRBJ2-5; D is uncertain. The CDR3 has 15 amino acids. V lost 5 bases to trimming and J lost 5 bases, with 18 bases between them. Germline-derived CDR1 and CDR2 are SGHAT and FQNNGV.

This chain links TRBV7-9 with TRBJ2-5, with D perhaps matching TRBD1 (5 bases). V gave up 1 base and J gave up 1 base, with 10 bases separating them. The germline gives CDR1 SEHNR, CDR2 FQNEAQ (reference sequence). This CDR3 contains 15 residues. CDR3 nucleotide sequence: TGTGCCAGCAGCTTAGGACAGAGGAGCCAAGAGACCCAGTACTTC. The encoded protein is CASSLGQRSQETQYF.

V gene TRBV6-5 combines with J gene TRBJ1-5; 9 positions agree with TRBD1. With 2 bases clipped from V and 4 bases from J, the junction kept 15 bases outside the gene matches. This CDR3 is built from 19 residues. Germline CDR1 MNHEY, CDR2 SVGAGI. In DNA, the CDR3 is TGTGCCAGCAGTTACGGGCCGACAGGGGGTGGAACTTCTAATCAGCCCCAGCATTTT. This codes for CASSYGPTGGGTSNQPQHF.

This chain links TRBV10-3 with TRBJ2-2, with a tentative D call TRBD2 (6 bases). Germline CDR1 is ENHRY and CDR2 is SYGVKD. The V and J ends lost 1 base and 4 bases respectively, with 7 bases between them. The CDR3 sequence is 14 residues long. CDR3 in DNA: TGTGCCATCAGTGAGTTCGGGGGCACCGGGGAGCTGTTTTTT. It is translated as CAISEFGGTGELFF.

This clonotype has just one count. The chain uses TRBV6-2 or TRBV6-3 and TRBJ2-4, with 9 nucleotides matching TRBD1. Near its end, the DNA agrees better with TRBJ2-5, so the J call may be wrong. The CDR3 consists of 17 residues. Germline V gene data show CDR1 as MNHEY and CDR2 as SVGEGT. This CDR3 reads CASSYFPRDRVEETQYF. CDR3 coding DNA: TGTGCCAGCAGTTACTTCCCGCGGGACAGGGTAGAGGAGACCCAGTACTTC.

This clonotype was detected only once. The chain links TRBV7-2 to TRBJ2-4, with D perhaps assigned TRBD1 or TRBD2 (5 bases each). The CDR3 length is 15 residues. The V gene lost 5 bases and the J gene lost 2 bases, with 13 bases spanning the gap. Germline assignment: CDR1 SGHTA and CDR2 FQGNSA. DNA of the CDR3: TGTGCCAGCAGCGACGCCAGGGAGTCCAAAAACATTCAGTACTTC. It translates to CASSDARESKNIQYF. The variable domain in full, with the rest retrieved from reference TRBV7-2 and TRBJ2-4, is GAGVSQSPSNKVTEKGKDVELRCDPISGHTALYWYRQSLGQGLEFLIYFQGNSAPDKSGLPSDRFSAERTGGSVSTLTIQRTQQEDSAVYLCASSDARESKNIQYFGAGTRLSVL.